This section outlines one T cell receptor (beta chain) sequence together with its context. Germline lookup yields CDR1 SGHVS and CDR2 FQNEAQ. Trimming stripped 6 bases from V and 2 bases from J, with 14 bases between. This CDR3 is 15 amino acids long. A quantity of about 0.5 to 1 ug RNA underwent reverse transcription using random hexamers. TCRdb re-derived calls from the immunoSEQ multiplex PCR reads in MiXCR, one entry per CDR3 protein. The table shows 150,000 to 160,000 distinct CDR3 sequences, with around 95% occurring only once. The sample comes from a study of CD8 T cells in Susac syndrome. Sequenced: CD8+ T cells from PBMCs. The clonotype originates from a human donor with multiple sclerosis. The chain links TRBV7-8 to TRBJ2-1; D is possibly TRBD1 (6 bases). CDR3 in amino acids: CASRAGAGPYNEQFF. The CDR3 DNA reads TGTGCCAGCAGAGCAGGGGCCGGCCCCTACAATGAGCAGTTCTTC.